The 23 T cell receptor beta chains listed next were all sequenced from one sample in a study of T cells in Graves' hyperthyroidism and ophthalmopathy. Amplified TCR beta CDR3 regions came from RNA transcripts. The study used the HTBI primer set for a first-round RT-PCR of the TCR CDR3. TCRdb ran MiXCR on the multiplex PCR reads and lists one entry per CDR3 protein. The table lists 400,000 to 500,000 distinct CDR3 sequences, about 15% of them singletons. Sequencing used blood. These receptors all come from a man aged 18-30 years with Graves' ophthalmopathy.

DNA of the CDR3: TGTGCCAGCAGCCATTCCGGGACAGAGAATAATTCACCCCTCCACTTT. Protein: CASSHSGTENNSPLHF. The chain is built from TRBV14 and TRBJ1-6; 7 bases agree with TRBD1. From germline, CDR1 is SGHDN and CDR2 FVKESK. This CDR3 has 16 residues. V lost 3 bases to trimming and J lost 5 bases; unmatched junction nucleotides: 7.

At least ten counts were recorded for this clonotype. This rearrangement joins TRBV5-1 to TRBJ2-2, with D tentatively TRBD2 (5 bases). Deletions cut 4 bases from V and 8 bases from J, with 18 bases between. The CDR3 is 15 amino acids. Looked up from germline, CDR1 is SGHRS and CDR2 is YFSETQ. The DNA of the CDR3 is TGCGCCAGCAGCCAGGAGCGGAACTCGGCTGGGGAGCTGTTTTTT. Its protein is CASSQERNSAGELFF.

This clonotype was recorded at least ten times. The V call is TRBV10-3, the J call TRBJ1-1; no clear D. CDR3 length: 14 amino acids. Germline values: CDR1 ENHRY, CDR2 SYGVKD. V lost 0 bases, J lost 0 bases, and 5 bases lay in between. CDR3 sequence reads: CAISESSVNTEAFF. The CDR3 DNA follows: TGTGCCATCAGTGAGTCTTCTGTGAACACTGAAGCTTTCTTT.

This clonotype has a single count. One base away lies a much larger clone, so this may be a sequencing read error. In nucleotides, the CDR3 is TGCAGTGCTAGAACCGGGACTAGCGGATTCATAGGGTATTTT. This sequence encodes CSARTGTSGFIGYF. J is TRBJ2-3 and V is TRBV20-1, with 11 nucleotides matching TRBD2. Germline V lookup: CDR1 DFQATT, CDR2 SNEGSKA (reference sequence). This CDR3 has 14 residues. The trim removed 2 bases at V and 14 bases at J, leaving 12 bases unmatched.

This clonotype was seen at least ten times. The chain couples TRBV6-1 to TRBJ2-7; D might be TRBD1 (6 bases). The V gene's germline CDR1 is MNHNS and CDR2 SASEGT. The CDR3 contains 14 residues. V shed 4 bases and J shed 3 bases, with 13 bases lying between them. The CDR3 coding sequence is TGTGCCAGCAGTGGCCGGGACAACAACTACGAGCAGTACTTC. Protein sequence: CASSGRDNNYEQYF.

This clonotype was seen ten or more times. The chain employs TRBV20-1 and TRBJ2-5; unclear D gene. Trimming left V 1 base short and J 2 bases short, with 20 bases between. Germline CDR1 DFQATT, CDR2 SNEGSKA (reference sequence). This CDR3 has 17 residues. The CDR3 spells CSARAYGDAQTQETQYF. In nucleotides, the CDR3 is TGCAGTGCTAGAGCCTACGGTGATGCTCAAACTCAAGAGACCCAGTACTTC.

The genes are TRBV5-6 and TRBJ2-3; no definite D call. The CDR3 is 15 amino acids. V lost 2 bases and J 6 bases, leaving 16 bases between the germline ends. CDR1 is SGHDT and CDR2 is YYEEEE in the germline V gene. CDR3 coding DNA: TGTGCCAGCAGCTTTTCCCCCCTCCAGGAGGATACGCAGTATTTT. Its translation is CASSFSPLQEDTQYF.

This sequence joins TRBV27 and TRBJ1-2, with unresolved D. This CDR3 contains 15 residues. The V gene lost 0 bases and the J gene lost 0 bases, with 8 bases spanning the gap. In germline, CDR1 is MNHEY, CDR2 SMNVEV (reference sequence). The CDR3 coding sequence is TGTGCCAGCAGTTTATCGACAACAGCTAACTATGGCTACACCTTC. It encodes CASSLSTTANYGYTF.

About this clonotype: At one end, the junction sequence differs from germline, possibly due to a read error. The genes are TRBV15 and TRBJ1-2; D is uncertain. This CDR3 is built from 14 residues. Germline CDR1 LNHNV, CDR2 YYDKDF (reference sequence). The CDR3 loop is CATSGDSSVYGYTF. In DNA form, the CDR3 reads TGTGCCACCAGCGGAGACTCCAGTGTCTATGGCTACACCTTC.

This clonotype was counted ten times or more. CDR3: CASSPGFGGRYNEQFF. The CDR3 DNA reads as TGTGCCAGCAGCCCAGGGTTCGGGGGTCGATACAATGAGCAGTTCTTC. The chain uses TRBV13 and TRBJ2-1; D is perhaps TRBD2 (6 bases). V lost 5 bases and J lost 4, with 18 bases in between. CDR1 is PRHDT, CDR2 FYEKMQ, per germline (reference sequence). This CDR3 has 16 amino acids.

The rearrangement joins TRBV20-1 to TRBJ2-5, with TRBD2 matching over 12 bases. Germline CDR1 is DFQATT and CDR2 is SNEGSKA (reference sequence). The CDR3 sequence is 15 residues long. Here the CDR3 DNA reads TGCACCCTGGTGAGGACTAGCGGGAACTCAGAGACCCAGTACTTC. This codes for CTLVRTSGNSETQYF.

The chain uses TRBV7-6 and TRBJ2-3; D is ambiguous. Germline assignment: CDR1 SGHVS and CDR2 FNYEAQ. The CDR3 is made up of 15 amino acids. V was cut by 1 base and J by 4 bases, with 12 bases left in between. CDR3 DNA: TGTGCCAGCAGCTTAGTGGCAAGGTACCCAGATACGCAGTATTTT. Protein sequence: CASSLVARYPDTQYF.

This clonotype has at least ten counts. The chain carries TRBV28 and TRBJ2-3, with TRBD1 identical over 7 bases. The CDR3 sequence is 15 residues long. The germline gives CDR1 MDHEN, CDR2 SYDVKM. V lost 4 bases and J lost 3; bases outside the gene matches: 7. This chain's CDR3 is CASSYHRGLTDTQYF. CDR3 DNA sequence: TGTGCCAGCAGTTACCACAGGGGTTTAACAGATACGCAGTATTTT.

J is TRBJ1-2 and V is TRBV6-1, with D possibly TRBD1 on 6 matching bases. CDR3 length: 14 residues. CDR1 and CDR2 from the germline V gene are MNHNS and SASEGT. Deletions cut 6 bases from V and 8 bases from J, with 19 bases between. CDR3 coding DNA: TGTGCCAGCAGGAGAGGACAGACCTCCCCCGGCTACACCTTC. This translates into CASRRGQTSPGYTF.

CDR3 loop: CATSDFQGDTQYF. In DNA form, the CDR3 reads TGTGCCACCAGTGATTTCCAGGGGGATACGCAGTATTTT. V and J are TRBV24-1 and TRBJ2-3, with D possibly TRBD1 on 6 matching bases. The CDR3 covers 13 residues. Germline V gives CDR1 KGHDR, CDR2 SFDVKD. Between the trimmed V and J ends, which lost 1 base and 6 bases, there was a span of 7 bases.

This clonotype was picked up many times. The V and J genes are TRBV27 and TRBJ1-2; unclear D gene. Germline assignment: CDR1 MNHEY and CDR2 SMNVEV (reference sequence). The CDR3 length is 12 residues. The V end lost 2 bases, the J end lost 9 bases, and 10 bases lay between the germline ends. The CDR3 loop is CASSLAGYRYTF. CDR3 sequence (DNA): TGTGCCAGCAGTTTAGCGGGGTATCGCTACACCTTC.

In this sample, this clonotype turned up a few times. This chain uses TRBV10-3 with TRBJ1-3; tentative D call: TRBD1 (6 bases). This CDR3 spans 16 amino acids. With 3 bases removed from V and 7 bases from J, the gap between germline ends came to 19 bases. CDR1 ENHRY and CDR2 SYGVKD come from the germline V gene. The CDR3 bases are TGTGCCATCAGTGATTCAGGGGCCCCGCGTGGGAACACCATATATTTT. This sequence encodes CAISDSGAPRGNTIYF.

This clonotype was seen at least ten times. The chain has TRBV2 and TRBJ2-7, with TRBD1 matching over 8 bases. V was pared by 11 bases and J by 3 bases, with 6 bases of the junction left unmatched. Germline V gene sequence: CDR1 SNHLY, CDR2 FYNNEI. This CDR3 contains 12 residues. In nucleotides, the CDR3 is TGTGCCGGGGGACAGGCGCGCTACGAGCAGTACTTC. Translated, it gives CAGGQARYEQYF.

In this sample, this clonotype turned up a few times. In DNA form, the CDR3 reads TGTGCCATCAGCAAAGTAGACAGCTACGAGCAGTACTTC. Translating it yields CAISKVDSYEQYF. The chain uses TRBV10-3 and TRBJ2-7; D may be TRBD1 (5 bases). CDR1 is ENHRY and CDR2 is SYGVKD in the germline V gene. The V end was cut by 6 bases, the J end by 3 bases, with 12 bases between. The CDR3 is 13 amino acids.

This clonotype is labeled large. The rearrangement joins TRBV2 to TRBJ2-2; unclear D gene. Per germline, CDR1 SNHLY and CDR2 FYNNEI. V lost 5 bases, J lost 6 bases, and 10 bases lay in between. The length of the CDR3 is 13 residues. The CDR3 loop is CASSSSMPGELFF. The CDR3 coding sequence is TGTGCCAGCAGTTCAAGCATGCCCGGGGAGCTGTTTTTT.

The genes are TRBV5-1 and TRBJ1-1, with 7 nucleotides matching TRBD1. The CDR3 runs 15 residues. J lost 6 bases, V lost 3 bases, and 11 bases had no gene match. Per germline, CDR1 SGHRS and CDR2 YFSETQ. The CDR3 region is CASSWGGGVNAEAFF. CDR3 sequence (DNA): TGCGCCAGCAGCTGGGGAGGGGGCGTAAATGCTGAAGCTTTCTTT. The entire variable domain, with the rest obtained from reference TRBV5-1 and TRBJ1-1, is as follows: KAGVTQTPRYLIKTRGQQVTLSCSPISGHRSVSWYQQTPGQGLQFLFEYFSETQRNKGNFPGRFSGRQFSNSRSEMNVSTLELGDSALYLCASSWGGGVNAEAFFGQGTRLTVV.

The table lists this clonotype with many counts. This rearrangement joins TRBV28 to TRBJ1-2; D might be TRBD1 (5 bases). Trimming removed 1 base at V and 8 bases at J, with 8 bases between. Germline V gene data show CDR1 as MDHEN and CDR2 as SYDVKM. There are 12 residues in the CDR3. The CDR3 DNA is TGTGCCAGCAGTTTATCAGGGAAAGGCTACACCTTC. Encoded protein: CASSLSGKGYTF.

In this sample, this clonotype turned up many times. At one boundary the junction diverges from the germline segment, which might be a read error. J is TRBJ2-5 and V is TRBV5-1, with a tentative D call TRBD1 (6 bases). CDR1 is SGHRS and CDR2 is YFSETQ in the germline V gene. There are 13 residues in the CDR3. This CDR3 reads CASSLTGEETQYF. Written as DNA, the CDR3 is TGTGCCAGCAGTTTGACAGGTGAAGAGACCCAGTACTTC.